Following are 8 T cell receptor beta chains from one sample sequenced in a study of blood T cell repertoires in COVID-19. Method: immunoSEQ multiplex PCR; TCRdb's copy keeps in-frame clones and lacks some. Of around 150,000 clones in the sample, around 84% are singletons; the top ten hold 8.9%. Sequenced input: peripheral blood. Receptors were obtained from a man aged 30-40 years with COVID-19, enrolled during active disease.

The V call is TRBV7-2, the J call TRBJ2-2, with D tentatively TRBD1 (6 bases). This CDR3 region has 15 residues. The V end was cut by 5 bases, the J end by 3 bases, with 13 bases between. Looked up from germline, CDR1 is SGHTA and CDR2 is FQGNSA. CDR3 sequence: CASSPQPGDTGELFF. In nucleotides, the CDR3 is TGTGCCAGCAGCCCGCAACCAGGGGACACCGGGGAGCTGTTTTTT.

This chain links TRBV19 with TRBJ2-1, with 10 positions matching TRBD2. With 6 bases clipped from V and 0 bases from J, the junction kept 26 bases outside the gene matches. This CDR3 is built from 23 residues. Germline assignment: CDR1 LNHDA and CDR2 SQIVND (reference sequence). CDR3 in DNA: TGTGCCAGTAGAGGACGTATTCAGACGAACCTAGCGGGAGTAAGGGGCTCCTACAATGAGCAGTTCTTC. Translated: CASRGRIQTNLAGVRGSYNEQFF.

The chain couples TRBV12-3 or TRBV12-4 to TRBJ1-1; D unresolved. CDR3 length: 13 amino acids. V lost 1 base to trimming and J lost 2 bases, with 5 bases between them. The CDR3 here is CASSLVINTEAFF. CDR3 DNA sequence: TGTGCCAGCAGTTTAGTTATTAACACTGAAGCTTTCTTT.

V is TRBV27 and J is TRBJ2-1, with 7 bases fitting TRBD1. The length of the CDR3 is 16 residues. Looked up from germline, CDR1 is MNHEY and CDR2 is SMNVEV (reference sequence). V lost 4 bases to trimming and J lost 9 bases; unmatched junction nucleotides: 15. The CDR3 nucleotides are TGTGCCAGCAGTTCGACAGGGCGGGTCAGGGCTAGTGAGCAGTTCTTC. It yields the protein CASSSTGRVRASEQFF.

The chain links TRBV6-5 to TRBJ1-2; D is unclear. V shed 6 bases and J shed 7 bases, with 12 bases lying between them. The CDR3 is 12 residues long. Germline-derived CDR1 and CDR2 are MNHEY and SVGAGI. CDR3 bases: TGTGCCAGCAGGATACGTCTCGGTGGCTACACCTTC. It is translated as CASRIRLGGYTF.

This clone was counted at least ten times. For the CDR3, the DNA is TGTGCCAGCAGCGTAGGTCCAGCGGGGGGCTTGGAGCAGTACTTC. It specifies CASSVGPAGGLEQYF. This rearrangement joins TRBV9 to TRBJ2-7; 9 bases line up with TRBD2. The CDR3 runs 15 residues. Looked up from germline, CDR1 is SGDLS and CDR2 is YYNGEE. V dropped 0 bases and J dropped 7; count of bases not matched to a gene: 8.

DNA of the CDR3: TGTGCCAGCGGGTCAGGGGTTGGGGGCACTGAAGCTTTCTTT. As protein: CASGSGVGGTEAFF. The chain links TRBV6-5 to TRBJ1-1, with a weak D call TRBD1 (6 bases). The CDR3 covers 14 residues. Germline lookup yields CDR1 MNHEY and CDR2 SVGAGI. V dropped 8 bases and J dropped 4 bases, with 17 bases sitting between them.

This clone was counted a single time. CDR3: CAISETTAQGAQTFF. The CDR3 nucleotides read TGTGCCATCAGTGAGACTACCGCCCAGGGGGCTCAAACTTTCTTT. The genes are TRBV10-3 and TRBJ1-1; TRBD1 matches 8 bases. CDR3 length: 15 amino acids. CDR1 is ENHRY, CDR2 SYGVKD, per germline. V was clipped by 2 bases and J by 12 bases; unmatched bases: 14.